This T cell receptor (beta chain) comes out of a study of T cells in Graves' hyperthyroidism and ophthalmopathy. Germline CDR1 SNHLY, CDR2 FYNNEI. This CDR3 is 16 amino acids long. Trimming took 11 bases from V and 0 from J; bases not matched to a gene: 6. Amplified TCR beta CDR3 regions came from RNA transcripts. The HTBI primer set was used in a first-round RT-PCR of the TCR CDR3. TCRdb passed the multiplex PCR reads through MiXCR, listing each CDR3 protein once. This table has about 600,000 distinct CDR3 sequences, around 16% appearing once. This clonotype was counted many times. This receptor was identified in a woman aged 35 to 49 with Graves' ophthalmopathy. The chain is built from TRBV2 and TRBJ2-2; 13 bases are a match to TRBD2. Sample: blood. The CDR3 DNA is TGTGCCGGCAAGACTAGCGGGGGGCCGAACACCGGGGAGCTGTTTTTT. It translates to CAGKTSGGPNTGELFF.